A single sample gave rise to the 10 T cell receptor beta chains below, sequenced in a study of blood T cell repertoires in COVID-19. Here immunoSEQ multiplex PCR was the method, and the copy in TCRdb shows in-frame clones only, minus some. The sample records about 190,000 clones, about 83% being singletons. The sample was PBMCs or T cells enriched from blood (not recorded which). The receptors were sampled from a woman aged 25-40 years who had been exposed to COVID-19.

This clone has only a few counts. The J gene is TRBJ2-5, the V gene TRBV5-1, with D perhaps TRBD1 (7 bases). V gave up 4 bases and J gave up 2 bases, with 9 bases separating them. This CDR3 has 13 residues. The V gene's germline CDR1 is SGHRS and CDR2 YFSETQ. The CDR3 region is CASSAGQQETQYF. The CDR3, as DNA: TGCGCCAGCAGCGCGGGACAGCAAGAGACCCAGTACTTC.

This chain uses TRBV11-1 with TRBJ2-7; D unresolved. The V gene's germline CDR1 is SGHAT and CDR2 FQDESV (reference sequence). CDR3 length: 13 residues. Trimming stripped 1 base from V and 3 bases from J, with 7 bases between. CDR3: CASSLVLGYEQYF. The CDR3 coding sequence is TGTGCCAGCAGCTTAGTACTTGGCTACGAGCAGTACTTC.

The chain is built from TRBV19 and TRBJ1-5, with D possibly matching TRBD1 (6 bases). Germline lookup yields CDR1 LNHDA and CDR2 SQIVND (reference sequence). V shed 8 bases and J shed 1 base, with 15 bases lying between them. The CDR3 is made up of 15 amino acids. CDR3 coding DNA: TGTGCCAGTCGCCCCAACAGGGACAGCAATCAGCCCCAGCATTTT. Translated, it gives CASRPNRDSNQPQHF.

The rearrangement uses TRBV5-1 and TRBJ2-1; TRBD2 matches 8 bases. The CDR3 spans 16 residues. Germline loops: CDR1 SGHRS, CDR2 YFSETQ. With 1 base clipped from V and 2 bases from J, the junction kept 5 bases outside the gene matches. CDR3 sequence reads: CASSLSPGLAYNEQFF. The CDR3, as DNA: TGCGCCAGCAGCTTGTCTCCGGGACTAGCCTACAATGAGCAGTTCTTC.

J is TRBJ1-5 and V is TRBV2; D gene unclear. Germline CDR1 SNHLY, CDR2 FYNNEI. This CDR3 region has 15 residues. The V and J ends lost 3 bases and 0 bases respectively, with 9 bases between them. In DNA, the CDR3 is TGTGCCAGCAGTGAGGAAGACTATAGCAATCAGCCCCAGCATTTT. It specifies CASSEEDYSNQPQHF.

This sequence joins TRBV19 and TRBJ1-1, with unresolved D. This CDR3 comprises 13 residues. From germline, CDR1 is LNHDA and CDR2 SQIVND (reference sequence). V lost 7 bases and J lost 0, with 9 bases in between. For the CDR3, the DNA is TGTGCCAGTAATAAACAGTTGAACACTGAAGCTTTCTTT. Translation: CASNKQLNTEAFF.

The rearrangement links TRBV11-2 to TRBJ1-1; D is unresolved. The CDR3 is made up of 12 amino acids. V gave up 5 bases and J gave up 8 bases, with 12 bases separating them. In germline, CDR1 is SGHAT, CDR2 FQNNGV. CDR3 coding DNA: TGTGCCAGCAGCAAGAGAACCCCGGAAGCTTTCTTT. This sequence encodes CASSKRTPEAFF.

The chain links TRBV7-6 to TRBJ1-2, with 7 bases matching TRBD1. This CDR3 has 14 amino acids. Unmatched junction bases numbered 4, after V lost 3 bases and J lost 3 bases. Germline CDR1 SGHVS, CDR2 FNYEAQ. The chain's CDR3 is CASSLGTADYGYTF. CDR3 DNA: TGTGCCAGCAGCTTGGGGACAGCTGACTATGGCTACACCTTC.

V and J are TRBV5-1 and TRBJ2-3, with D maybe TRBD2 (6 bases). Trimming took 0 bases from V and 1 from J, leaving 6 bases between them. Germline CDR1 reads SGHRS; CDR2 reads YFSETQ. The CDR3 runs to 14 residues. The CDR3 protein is CASSLASGTDTQYF. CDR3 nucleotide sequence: TGCGCCAGCAGCTTGGCTAGCGGCACAGATACGCAGTATTTT.

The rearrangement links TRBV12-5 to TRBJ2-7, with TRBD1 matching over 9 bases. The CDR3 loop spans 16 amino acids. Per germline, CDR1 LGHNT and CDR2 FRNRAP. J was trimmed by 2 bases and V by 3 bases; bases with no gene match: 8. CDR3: CASGLPDRGTTYEQYF. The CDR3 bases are TGTGCTAGTGGTTTACCCGACAGGGGGACTACCTACGAGCAGTACTTC. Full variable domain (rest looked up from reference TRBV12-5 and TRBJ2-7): DARVTQTPRHKVTEMGQEVTMRCQPILGHNTVFWYRQTMMQGLELLAYFRNRAPLDDSGMPKDRFSAEMPDATLATLKIQPSEPRDSAVYFCASGLPDRGTTYEQYFGPGTRLTVT.